These 11 T cell receptor beta chains were all obtained from the same sample, sequenced in a study of T cell responses to AZD1222 COVID-19 vaccine. Generated by immunoSEQ multiplex PCR, the TCRdb table keeps only in-frame clones and is missing some. The data hold 100,000 to 130,000 clones, with nearly 90% observed a single time. The source material was peripheral blood, sampled 28 days after the second AZD1222 dose. Receptors were obtained from an adult who received the AZD1222 COVID-19 vaccine.

This rearrangement joins TRBV28 to TRBJ1-2, with D unclear. V was cut by 6 bases and J by 5 bases, with 16 bases left in between. Germline V gives CDR1 MDHEN, CDR2 SYDVKM. The CDR3 spans 14 residues. In nucleotides, the CDR3 is TGTGCCAGCAGCAAAACCGGGCCAGGATATGGCTACACCTTC. Translation gives CASSKTGPGYGYTF.

The table lists this clone with a count of one. The chain combines TRBV5-1 with TRBJ2-7, with 10 bases matching TRBD1. After removal of 2 bases from V and 5 bases from J, the junction contained 4 bases not matched to a gene. Germline CDR1 reads SGHRS; CDR2 reads YFSETQ. The CDR3 has 14 amino acids. The DNA of the CDR3 is TGCGCCAGCAGCTTCGAGGGGACAGGGGACGAGCAGTACTTC. This gives the protein CASSFEGTGDEQYF. The variable domain in full, completed from reference TRBV5-1 and TRBJ2-7, reads KAGVTQTPRYLIKTRGQQVTLSCSPISGHRSVSWYQQTPGQGLQFLFEYFSETQRNKGNFPGRFSGRQFSNSRSEMNVSTLELGDSALYLCASSFEGTGDEQYFGPGTRLTVT.

This chain uses TRBV19 with TRBJ1-5; D uncertain. In germline, CDR1 is LNHDA, CDR2 SQIVND (reference sequence). The V end lost 4 bases, the J end lost 0 bases, and 7 bases lay between the germline ends. This CDR3 contains 14 residues. CDR3 coding DNA: TGTGCCAGTAGTAAAGCAAATAGCAATCAGCCCCAGCATTTT. Protein: CASSKANSNQPQHF.

CDR3 protein: CASRISGPENEQFF. The CDR3 coding sequence is TGTGCCAGCAGAATTAGCGGGCCCGAGAATGAGCAGTTCTTC. This chain uses TRBV25-1 with TRBJ2-1; TRBD2 aligns across 7 bases. Germline V CDR1 and CDR2: MGHDK, SYGVNS. This CDR3 contains 14 residues. After removal of 6 bases from V and 7 bases from J, the junction contained 9 bases not matched to a gene. Supplemented by reference TRBV25-1 and TRBJ2-1, the full variable domain reads EADIYQTPRYLVIGTGKKITLECSQTMGHDKMYWYQQDPGMELHLIHYSYGVNSTEKGDLSSESTVSRIRTEHFPLTLESARPSHTSQYLCASRISGPENEQFFGPGTRLTVL.

This clone turned up a few times. The chain has TRBV6-4 and TRBJ1-1; the D is unclear. The CDR3 sequence is 14 residues long. Germline-derived CDR1 and CDR2 are MRHNA and SNTAGT. The V and J ends lost 2 bases and 3 bases respectively, with 10 bases between them. The DNA of the CDR3 is TGTGCCAGCAGTGACGGGCTTTCGGACACTGAAGCTTTCTTT. Residues: CASSDGLSDTEAFF.

This sequence joins TRBV2 and TRBJ1-5; 10 positions match TRBD1. Germline CDR1 is SNHLY and CDR2 is FYNNEI. After removal of 5 bases from V and 9 bases from J, the junction contained 7 bases not matched to a gene. The CDR3 sequence is 14 residues long. The CDR3 DNA follows: TGTGCCAGCAGTAGGACAGGGGGGTTAAGGCCCCAGCATTTT. Its protein is CASSRTGGLRPQHF.

V is TRBV5-4 and J is TRBJ2-7, with 11 bases identical to TRBD2. CDR1 is SGHNT, CDR2 YYREEE, per germline (reference sequence). The junction had 7 bases not matched to a gene; V was cut back by 4 bases and J by 1 base. This CDR3 has 16 amino acids. The CDR3 sequence is CASSPKLAGVSYEQYF. The CDR3 nucleotides are TGTGCCAGCAGCCCTAAACTAGCGGGGGTGTCCTACGAGCAGTACTTC.

The chain recombines TRBV7-8 with TRBJ2-5, with a weak D call TRBD1 (5 bases). The CDR3 consists of 14 residues. Germline V gene sequence: CDR1 SGHVS, CDR2 FQNEAQ. Trimming pared 4 bases from V and 3 bases from J, leaving 12 bases between. The CDR3 bases are TGTGCCAGCAGCTCACAGGCGGATGAAGAGACCCAGTACTTC. Translating gives CASSSQADEETQYF.

This rearrangement joins TRBV6-5 to TRBJ1-5; D remains unclear. Germline-derived CDR1 and CDR2 are MNHEY and SVGAGI. The CDR3 sequence is 13 residues long. Trimming left V 6 bases short and J 2 bases short, with 8 bases between. The CDR3 region is CASSPSGNQPQHF. In DNA, the CDR3 is TGTGCCAGCAGCCCCTCAGGCAATCAGCCCCAGCATTTT.

This chain connects TRBV10-3 to TRBJ2-3; 10 bases line up with TRBD1. The V segment lost 8 bases and the J segment 1 base; nucleotides outside the gene matches: 12. Per the germline V gene, CDR1 is ENHRY and CDR2 is SYGVKD. This CDR3 contains 17 residues. The CDR3 DNA reads as TGTGCCATCCGGCCCGGGACAGGGGTGGGAGGCACAGATACGCAGTATTTT. Translation gives CAIRPGTGVGGTDTQYF.

V usage is TRBV4-1 and J usage is TRBJ1-6; TRBD1 matches at 10 bases. This CDR3 spans 16 amino acids. V was pared by 4 bases and J by 10 bases, with 10 bases of the junction left unmatched. Per germline, CDR1 MGHRA and CDR2 YSYEKL. CDR3 coding DNA: TGCGCCAGCAGCCCAACCGGGACAGGGGCGAGGTCACCCCTCCACTTT. It translates to CASSPTGTGARSPLHF.